The rows below give T cell receptor beta chains drawn from one sample of a study of CD8+ T cells in alopecia areata. Profiled with immunoSEQ multiplex PCR; TCRdb holds only in-frame clones, not every one. The repertoire holds approximately 200,000 clones, roughly 64% seen once, with about 5.5% in the top ten. Material: CD4+ T cells sorted from blood, obtained at week 24, from a patient treated with tofacitinib. The receptor source for this set is a human donor with alopecia areata. CDR3s include the opening cysteine and the closing phenylalanine or tryptophan. The D gene is left open where the match is weak. The listing skips clone size in some rows; elsewhere it reads once, few, many or a size class.

TGCGCCAGCAAGGGACTAGCGGGAGACAATGAGCAGTTCTTC	CASKGLAGDNEQFF	TRBV5-1	TRBJ2-1	once	TRBD2
TGCGCCAGCAGCCAAGACTTCGCGGACGAGCAGTACTTC	CASSQDFADEQYF	TRBV4-3	TRBJ2-7	-	-
TGTGCCAGCTCACTCCTCGACGGTCAAGGGTATGTTGAAGCTTTCTTT	CASSLLDGQGYVEAFF	TRBV18	TRBJ1-1	once	-
TGTGCCCTGACCCCAACAGGGGGCCGTGGCTACACCTTC	CALTPTGGRGYTF	TRBV28	TRBJ1-2	few	TRBD1
TGTGCCACCAGCAGAGATTTGTTTCTAGCGCACCAAGAGACCCAGTACTTC	CATSRDLFLAHQETQYF	TRBV15	TRBJ2-5	-	-
TGTGCCACCTCCAGCAGGAGCTCCTACAATGAGCAGTTCTTC	CATSSRSSYNEQFF	TRBV15	TRBJ2-1	-	-
TGTGCCAGCAGCTTTGGGGGGGCGAGGTACAATGAGCAGTTCTTC	CASSFGGARYNEQFF	TRBV5-4	TRBJ2-1	-	-
TGTGCCAGCAGCTTAGCGGGCGGCACCACAGATACGCAGTATTTT	CASSLAGGTTDTQYF	TRBV7-2	TRBJ2-3	-	-
TGCGCCAGCAGCATAGCGGGAGGATTCCAAAACATTCAGTACTTC	CASSIAGGFQNIQYF	TRBV5-1	TRBJ2-4	few	TRBD2
TGTGCCAGCAGCCGAGGGGGCGCAGAGACCCAGTACTTC	CASSRGGAETQYF	TRBV7-2	TRBJ2-5	-	TRBD1
TGTGCCAGCAGCGTAGGGTCGAGCAATCAGCCCCAGCATTTT	CASSVGSSNQPQHF	TRBV9	TRBJ1-5	-	-
TGTGCCACCACCGTAATCGGAGATCCCGGCCAGGGCGATGGCTACACCTTC	CATTVIGDPGQGDGYTF	TRBV15	TRBJ1-2	-	-
TGTGCCAGCAGTTTCAACGCCCTGTACCAAGAGACCCAGTACTTC	CASSFNALYQETQYF	TRBV28	TRBJ2-5	-	-
TGTGCCTGGAGTGGGGTTCATTATGGCTACACCTTC	CAWSGVHYGYTF	TRBV30	TRBJ1-2	few	-
TGTGCCAGCAGTCGCCTCGGCACTGAAGCTTTCTTT	CASSRLGTEAFF	TRBV27	TRBJ1-1	-	-
TGTGCCAGTAGGAGGACTAGCGCAAACACGGATACGCAGTATTTT	CASRRTSANTDTQYF	TRBV7-9	TRBJ2-3	-	TRBD2
TGTGCCAGCGGGACTAGCGGAGCCCAAGAGACCCAGTACTTC	CASGTSGAQETQYF	TRBV2	TRBJ2-5	once	TRBD2
TGTGCCAGCAGTTCGAGGGACGAGCCCCAGCATTTT	CASSSRDEPQHF	TRBV27	TRBJ1-5	-	-
TGCGCCAGCAGCGACCTGACTAGAGAGACCCAGTACTTC	CASSDLTRETQYF	TRBV5-1	TRBJ2-5	-	-
TGTGCCAGCAGCTTTTCGCAGGGGGTACAGACCCAGTACTTC	CASSFSQGVQTQYF	TRBV7-2	TRBJ2-5	few	TRBD1
TGTGCCACCAGCGGAAGCAGGGAAGAGACCCAGTACTTC	CATSGSREETQYF	TRBV15	TRBJ2-5	few	-
TGTGCCAGCTCACCAAGGCAGAACGAGCAGTACTTC	CASSPRQNEQYF	TRBV18	TRBJ2-7	-	-
TGTGCCAGCAGGATCACAGGGACCTCCTACGAGCAGTACTTC	CASRITGTSYEQYF	TRBV6-6	TRBJ2-7	-	-
TGTGCCAGCAGTTACGACCCCAGACAGGGCCTCGGCTACACCTTC	CASSYDPRQGLGYTF	TRBV6-5	TRBJ1-2	-	TRBD1
TGTGCCAGCACGACAGGAAGCACCGGGGAGCTGTTTTTT	CASTTGSTGELFF	TRBV9	TRBJ2-2	-	-
TGTGCCAGCAGCAAAACTAGCGGCGTGGGAGAGCAGTACTTC	CASSKTSGVGEQYF	TRBV27	TRBJ2-7	-	TRBD2
TGTGCCAGCAGCTTATTAGGTCGGGCTGAAGCTTTCTTT	CASSLLGRAEAFF	TRBV7-3	TRBJ1-1	many	-
TGTGCCATCAAGCCGGTGTATGGGGGTGAGCAGTTCTTC	CAIKPVYGGEQFF	TRBV10-3	TRBJ2-1	few	-